This entry is about one T cell receptor beta chain. PCR used 60 Vbeta primers and 13 Jbeta primers. Using immunoSEQ multiplex PCR, the repertoire was profiled, and TCRdb retains in-frame clones only, with some absent. Of about 55,000 clones detected, 77% appear once; the ten largest clones hold approximately 2.3%. The data stem from a study of cytomegalovirus exposure and HLA in healthy donors. As for the study in general: Across some 400 genotyped donors, about 86% landed in the Caucasian-associated ancestry cluster.

Germline CDR1 reads SGHTA; CDR2 reads FQGNSA. This CDR3 is 16 amino acids long. Trimming took 1 base from V and 5 from J, leaving 17 bases between them. What was sequenced was PBMCs. The source of this sequence is a female donor in good health and CMV-seronegative. The V call is TRBV7-2, the J call TRBJ2-5; D might be TRBD2 (5 bases). CDR3 sequence: CASSLELLASSETQYF. As DNA, the CDR3 is TGTGCCAGCAGCTTAGAGCTCCTTGCTAGCTCTGAGACCCAGTACTTC. Using reference TRBV7-2 and TRBJ2-5 for the parts outside the CDR3, the full variable domain is GAGVSQSPSNKVTEKGKDVELRCDPISGHTALYWYRQSLGQGLEFLIYFQGNSAPDKSGLPSDRFSAERTGGSVSTLTIQRTQQEDSAVYLCASSLELLASSETQYFGPGTRLLVL.